This TCR beta chain originates from a study of cytotoxic CD8 clonotypes in ibrutinib-treated CLL. Study-level information: Outcomes included around 24 partial and 2 complete responses; after median roughly 65 months, roughly 14 stayed remitted and 12 progressed. Response sampling occurred after a median 12 months of treatment (range 6 to 36).

General study findings and limits: Treatment saw public clonotypes, which were uncommon, either contract or stay stable.

The method was immunoSEQ multiplex PCR; TCRdb's version includes in-frame clones alone and lacks a portion of them. The repertoire holds about 92,000 clones, with approximately 80% as singletons. As to this clone: The antigen is undetermined.

Losses at the gene ends were 4 bases for V and 10 bases for J; bases not matched to a gene: 16. Germline lookup yields CDR1 SGHKS and CDR2 YYEKEE (reference sequence). CDR3 size: 16 residues. The chain couples TRBV5-5 to TRBJ2-3, with 9 bases fitting TRBD2. The TCR comes from a human donor with chronic lymphocytic leukemia. The material was PBMCs, obtained after 24 months of ibrutinib treatment. The CDR3 loop reads CASSPTGGSGSVAQYF. Here the CDR3 DNA reads TGTGCCAGCAGCCCCACCGGTGGTAGCGGGAGCGTCGCGCAGTATTTT.